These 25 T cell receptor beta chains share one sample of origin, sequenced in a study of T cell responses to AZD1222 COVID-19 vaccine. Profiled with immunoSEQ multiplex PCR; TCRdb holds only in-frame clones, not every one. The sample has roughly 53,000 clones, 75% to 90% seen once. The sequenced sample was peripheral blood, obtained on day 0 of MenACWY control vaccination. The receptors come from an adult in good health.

CDR3 in DNA: TGTGCCAGCAGTTTAGCGGGAGGGTCCTACGAGCAGTACTTC. Residues: CASSLAGGSYEQYF. V usage is TRBV6-5 and J usage is TRBJ2-7, with 11 positions matching TRBD2. With 4 bases clipped from V and 1 base from J, the junction kept 0 bases outside the gene matches. In germline, CDR1 is MNHEY, CDR2 SVGAGI. This CDR3 has 14 amino acids.

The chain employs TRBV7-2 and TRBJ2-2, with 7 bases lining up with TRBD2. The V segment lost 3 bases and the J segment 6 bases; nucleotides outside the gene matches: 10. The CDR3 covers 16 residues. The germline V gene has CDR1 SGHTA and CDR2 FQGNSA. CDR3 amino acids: CASSFQSGVGSGELFF. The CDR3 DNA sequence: TGTGCCAGCAGCTTTCAAAGCGGGGTGGGGTCCGGGGAGCTGTTTTTT.

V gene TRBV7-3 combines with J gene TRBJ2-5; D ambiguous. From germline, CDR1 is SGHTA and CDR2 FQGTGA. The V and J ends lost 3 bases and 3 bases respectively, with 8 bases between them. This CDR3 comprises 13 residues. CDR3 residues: CASSFSTEETQYF. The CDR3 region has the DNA TGTGCCAGCAGCTTCTCCACGGAAGAGACCCAGTACTTC.

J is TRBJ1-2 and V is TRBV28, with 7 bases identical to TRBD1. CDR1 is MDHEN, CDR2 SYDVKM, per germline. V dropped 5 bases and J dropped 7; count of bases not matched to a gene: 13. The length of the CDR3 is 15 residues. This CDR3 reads CASSPGRQGLTGYTF. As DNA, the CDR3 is TGTGCCAGCAGTCCGGGTCGACAGGGCCTAACTGGCTACACCTTC.

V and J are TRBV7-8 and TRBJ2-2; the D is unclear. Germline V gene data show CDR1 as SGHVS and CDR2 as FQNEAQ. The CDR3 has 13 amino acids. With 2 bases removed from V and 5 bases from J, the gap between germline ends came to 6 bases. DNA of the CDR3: TGTGCCAGCAGCTTAAGTAATACCGGGGAGCTGTTTTTT. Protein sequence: CASSLSNTGELFF.

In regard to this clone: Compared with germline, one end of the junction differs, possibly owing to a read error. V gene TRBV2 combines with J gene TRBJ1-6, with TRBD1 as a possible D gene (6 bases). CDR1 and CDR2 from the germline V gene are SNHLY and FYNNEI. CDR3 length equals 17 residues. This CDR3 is CASREGQLSLWNSPLHF. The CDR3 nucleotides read TGTGCCAGCAGGGAAGGACAGCTAAGTTTGTGGAATTCACCCCTCCACTTT.

In DNA form, the CDR3 reads TGTGCCAGCAGTCTCGCTTGGGACCTAGGGGGAGAGCAGTACTTC. Protein: CASSLAWDLGGEQYF. The V and J genes are TRBV27 and TRBJ2-7, with D possibly matching TRBD1 (6 bases). This CDR3 has 15 amino acids. CDR1 MNHEY and CDR2 SMNVEV come from the germline V gene (reference sequence). The V gene lost 5 bases and the J gene lost 7 bases, with 21 bases spanning the gap.

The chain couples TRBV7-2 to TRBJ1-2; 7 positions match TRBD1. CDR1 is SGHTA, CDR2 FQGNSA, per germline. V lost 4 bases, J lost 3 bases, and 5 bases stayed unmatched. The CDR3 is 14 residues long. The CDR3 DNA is TGTGCCAGCAGCTCAGGGACAGCTTACTATGGCTACACCTTC. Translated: CASSSGTAYYGYTF.

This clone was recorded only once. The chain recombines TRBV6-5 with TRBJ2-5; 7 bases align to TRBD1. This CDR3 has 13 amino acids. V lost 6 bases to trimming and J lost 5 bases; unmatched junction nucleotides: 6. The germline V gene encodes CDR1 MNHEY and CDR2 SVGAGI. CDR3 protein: CASSVQGQETQYF. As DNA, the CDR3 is TGTGCCAGCAGCGTACAGGGGCAGGAGACCCAGTACTTC.

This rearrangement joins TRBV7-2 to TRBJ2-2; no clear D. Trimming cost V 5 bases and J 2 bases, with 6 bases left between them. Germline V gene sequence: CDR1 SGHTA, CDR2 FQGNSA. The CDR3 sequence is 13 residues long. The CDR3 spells CASSNKNTGELFF. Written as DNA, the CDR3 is TGTGCCAGCAGCAACAAAAACACCGGGGAGCTGTTTTTT.

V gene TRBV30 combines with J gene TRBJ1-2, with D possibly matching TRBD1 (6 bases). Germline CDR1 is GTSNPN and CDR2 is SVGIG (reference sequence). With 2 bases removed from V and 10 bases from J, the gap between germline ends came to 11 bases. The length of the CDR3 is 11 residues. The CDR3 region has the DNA TGTGCCTGGAGTCCGACAGGTATCTACACCTTC. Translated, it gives CAWSPTGIYTF. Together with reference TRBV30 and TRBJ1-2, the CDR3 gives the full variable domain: SQTIHQWPATLVQPVGSPLSLECTVEGTSNPNLYWYRQAAGRGLQLLFYSVGIGQISSEVPQNLSASRPQDRQFILSSKKLLLSDSGFYLCAWSPTGIYTFGSGTRLTVV.

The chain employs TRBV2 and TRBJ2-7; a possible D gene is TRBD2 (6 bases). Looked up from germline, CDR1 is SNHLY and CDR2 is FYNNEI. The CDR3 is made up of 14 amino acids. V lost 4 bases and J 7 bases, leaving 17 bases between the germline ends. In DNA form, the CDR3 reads TGTGCCAGCAGTGTTTACGGGGGACCGGGGGAGCAGTACTTC. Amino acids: CASSVYGGPGEQYF.

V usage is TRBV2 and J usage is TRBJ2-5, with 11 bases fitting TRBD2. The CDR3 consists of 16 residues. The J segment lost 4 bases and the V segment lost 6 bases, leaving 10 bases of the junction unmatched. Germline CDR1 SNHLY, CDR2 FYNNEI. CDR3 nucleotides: TGTGCCAGCAGGGCTACTAGCGGGAGCTGGGGAGAGACCCAGTACTTC. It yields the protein CASRATSGSWGETQYF. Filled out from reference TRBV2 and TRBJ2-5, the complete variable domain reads EPEVTQTPSHQVTQMGQEVILRCVPISNHLYFYWYRQILGQKVEFLVSFYNNEISEKSEIFDDQFSVERPDGSNFTLKIRSTKLEDSAMYFCASRATSGSWGETQYFGPGTRLLVL.

The CDR3 sequence is CASNPGGSTNEKLFF. CDR3 nucleotides: TGTGCCAGCAATCCAGGGGGCTCCACTAATGAAAAACTGTTTTTT. This chain joins TRBV2 and TRBJ1-4; 8 positions match TRBD1. Trimming at V came to 7 bases and at J to 2 bases, leaving 6 bases not matched to a gene. The CDR3 has 15 amino acids. The germline V gene has CDR1 SNHLY and CDR2 FYNNEI.

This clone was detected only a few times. CDR3 in DNA: TGTGCCAGCAGTTCGACTAGCGGGAGGCCCCACTCAGATACGCAGTATTTT. Protein sequence: CASSSTSGRPHSDTQYF. The J gene is TRBJ2-3, the V gene TRBV5-8, with 13 bases identical to TRBD2. CDR1 is SGHTS and CDR2 is YDEGEE in the germline V gene. CDR3 length equals 17 residues. With V trimmed by 5 bases and J by 4 bases, 10 bases remained unmatched.

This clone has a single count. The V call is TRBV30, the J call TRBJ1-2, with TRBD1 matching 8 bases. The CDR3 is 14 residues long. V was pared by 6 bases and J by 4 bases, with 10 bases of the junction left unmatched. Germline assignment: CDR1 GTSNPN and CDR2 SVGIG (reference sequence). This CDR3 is CACRDRGTIYGYTF. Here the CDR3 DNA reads TGTGCCTGCAGAGACAGGGGTACCATCTATGGCTACACCTTC.

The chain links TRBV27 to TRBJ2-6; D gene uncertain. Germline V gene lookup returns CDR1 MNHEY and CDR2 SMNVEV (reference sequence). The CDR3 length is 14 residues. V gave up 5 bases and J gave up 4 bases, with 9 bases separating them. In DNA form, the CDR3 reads TGTGCCAGCAGTGCCCGTGAAGGGGCCAACGTCCTGACTTTC. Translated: CASSAREGANVLTF.

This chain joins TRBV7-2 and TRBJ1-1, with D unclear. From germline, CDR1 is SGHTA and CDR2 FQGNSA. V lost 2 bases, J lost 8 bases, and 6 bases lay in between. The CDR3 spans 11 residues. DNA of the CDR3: TGTGCCAGCAGCTTACGGGGAGAAGCTTTCTTT. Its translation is CASSLRGEAFF.

CDR3 protein: CASSLEGGYNSPLHF. The CDR3 nucleotides read TGTGCCAGCAGCTTAGAGGGGGGGTACAATTCACCCCTCCACTTT. V and J are TRBV7-8 and TRBJ1-6, with D maybe TRBD1 (6 bases). This CDR3 has 15 amino acids. Per the germline V gene, CDR1 is SGHVS and CDR2 is FQNEAQ. Trimming left V 1 base short and J 7 bases short, with 11 bases between.

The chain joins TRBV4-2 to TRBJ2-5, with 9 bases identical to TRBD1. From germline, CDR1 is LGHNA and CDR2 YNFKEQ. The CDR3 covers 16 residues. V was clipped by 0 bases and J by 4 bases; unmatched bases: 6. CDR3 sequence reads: CASSQEFGTGSETQYF. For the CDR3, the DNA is TGTGCCAGCAGCCAAGAGTTCGGGACAGGGTCAGAGACCCAGTACTTC.

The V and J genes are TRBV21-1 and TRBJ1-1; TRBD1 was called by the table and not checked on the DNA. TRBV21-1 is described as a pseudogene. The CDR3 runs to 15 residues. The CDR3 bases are TGTGCCAGCAGCAAAGCTCCACAGACGAACACTGAAGCTTTCTTT. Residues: CASSKAPQTNTEAFF.

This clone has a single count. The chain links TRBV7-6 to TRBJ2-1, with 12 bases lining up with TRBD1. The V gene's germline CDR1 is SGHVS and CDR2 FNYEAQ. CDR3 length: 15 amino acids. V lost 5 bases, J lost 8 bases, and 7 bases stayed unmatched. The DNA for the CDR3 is TGTGCCAGCAGCCTTCCGGGACAGGGGGCGGATGAGCAGTTCTTC. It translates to CASSLPGQGADEQFF.

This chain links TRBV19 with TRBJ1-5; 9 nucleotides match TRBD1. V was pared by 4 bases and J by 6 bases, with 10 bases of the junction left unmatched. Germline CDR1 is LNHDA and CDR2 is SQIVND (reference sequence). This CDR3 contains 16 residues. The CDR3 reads CASSTGTGLVGQPQHF. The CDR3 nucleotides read TGTGCCAGTAGTACCGGGACAGGGTTGGTCGGTCAGCCCCAGCATTTT.

CDR3 sequence reads: CASSYGTGGYEQYF. For the CDR3, the DNA is TGTGCCAGCAGTTACGGGACAGGGGGCTACGAGCAGTACTTC. V is TRBV6-2 or TRBV6-3 and J is TRBJ2-7; 11 bases are a match to TRBD1. The trim removed 2 bases at V and 3 bases at J, leaving 0 bases unmatched. The CDR3 loop spans 14 amino acids. Germline CDR1 and CDR2: MNHEY and SVGEGT.

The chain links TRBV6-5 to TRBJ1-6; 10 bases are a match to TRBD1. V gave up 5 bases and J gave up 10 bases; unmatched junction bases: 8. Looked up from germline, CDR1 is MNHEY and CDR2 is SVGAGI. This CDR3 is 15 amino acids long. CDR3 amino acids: CASSRQGAEESPLHF. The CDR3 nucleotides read TGTGCCAGCAGTCGACAGGGGGCAGAAGAATCACCCCTCCACTTT.